This TCR beta chain was recovered during a study of OX40 agonist ivuxolimab in advanced cancers. Exclusion of a patient followed from autoimmune disease history or systemic immunosuppression. This CDR3 contains 15 residues. The germline gives CDR1 SGHAT, CDR2 FQNNGV. The V end lost 0 bases, the J end lost 3 bases, and 9 bases lay between the germline ends. Method: immunoSEQ multiplex PCR; TCRdb's copy keeps in-frame clones and lacks some. The sample shows tens of thousands of clones, over 75% of them seen only once. The chain links TRBV11-2 to TRBJ1-3; possible D gene TRBD1, 6 bases. The sample consisted of CD4+ or CD8+ T cells sorted from blood, taken in a trial of the OX40 agonist ivuxolimab. The sequence was collected from an adult with an advanced solid tumor such as melanoma, head and neck, liver or kidney cancer. The CDR3 DNA reads TGTGCCAGCAGCTTAGATGGACAGCATGGAAACACCATATATTTT. Protein: CASSLDGQHGNTIYF. The variable domain in full, with the rest retrieved from reference TRBV11-2 and TRBJ1-3, is EAGVAQSPRYKIIEKRQSVAFWCNPISGHATLYWYQQILGQGPKLLIQFQNNGVVDDSQLPKDRFSAERLKGVDSTLKIQPAKLEDSAVYLCASSLDGQHGNTIYFGEGSWLTVV.